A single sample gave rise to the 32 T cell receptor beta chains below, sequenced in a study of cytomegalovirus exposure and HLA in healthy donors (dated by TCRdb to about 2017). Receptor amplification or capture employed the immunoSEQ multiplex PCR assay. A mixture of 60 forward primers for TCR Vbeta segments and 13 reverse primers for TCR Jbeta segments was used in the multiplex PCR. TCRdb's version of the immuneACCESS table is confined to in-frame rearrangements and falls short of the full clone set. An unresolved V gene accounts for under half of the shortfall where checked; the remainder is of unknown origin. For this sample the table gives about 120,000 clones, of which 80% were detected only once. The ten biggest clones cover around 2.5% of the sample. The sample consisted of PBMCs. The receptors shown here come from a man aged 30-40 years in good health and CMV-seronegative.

CDR3 residues: CASSQTTGGAFDEQFF. CDR3 DNA: TGCGCCAGCAGCCAAACCACAGGGGGGGCGTTTGATGAGCAGTTCTTC. The genes are TRBV4-3 and TRBJ2-1; D possibly corresponds to TRBD1 (8 bases). Germline V gives CDR1 LGHNA, CDR2 YSLEER. CDR3 length: 16 residues. The V end lost 2 bases, the J end lost 8 bases, and 19 bases lay between the germline ends.

Here the CDR3 DNA reads TGTGCCACCAGCACTCAGGACTCCGAAGAGACCCAGTACTTC. This codes for CATSTQDSEETQYF. The genes are TRBV15 and TRBJ2-5; a weak D match, TRBD2 (5 bases). V lost 4 bases to trimming and J lost 3 bases, with 12 bases between them. Germline V gene sequence: CDR1 LNHNV, CDR2 YYDKDF (reference sequence). This CDR3 has 14 amino acids.

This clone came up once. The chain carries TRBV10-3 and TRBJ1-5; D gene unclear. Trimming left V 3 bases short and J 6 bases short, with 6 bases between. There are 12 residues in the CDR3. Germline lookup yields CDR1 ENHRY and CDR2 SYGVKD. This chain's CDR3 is CAISDSGQPQHF. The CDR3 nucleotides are TGTGCCATCAGTGATAGCGGTCAGCCCCAGCATTTT.

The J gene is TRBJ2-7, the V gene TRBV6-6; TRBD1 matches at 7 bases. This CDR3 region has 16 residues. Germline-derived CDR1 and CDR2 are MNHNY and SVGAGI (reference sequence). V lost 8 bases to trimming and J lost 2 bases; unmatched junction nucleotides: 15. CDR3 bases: TGTGCCAGCTCTCTGAATCGGGACAGTTCCGCCTACGAGCAGTACTTC. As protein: CASSLNRDSSAYEQYF.

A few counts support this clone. The CDR3 coding sequence is TGTGCCAGCAGTGAAGCGCTTCGGGGGTCTAATGAAAAACTGTTTTTT. This translates into CASSEALRGSNEKLFF. This rearrangement joins TRBV2 to TRBJ1-4, with D maybe TRBD1 (5 bases). The CDR3 has 16 amino acids. Germline CDR1 reads SNHLY; CDR2 reads FYNNEI. V was clipped by 0 bases and J by 3 bases, with 11 bases between them.

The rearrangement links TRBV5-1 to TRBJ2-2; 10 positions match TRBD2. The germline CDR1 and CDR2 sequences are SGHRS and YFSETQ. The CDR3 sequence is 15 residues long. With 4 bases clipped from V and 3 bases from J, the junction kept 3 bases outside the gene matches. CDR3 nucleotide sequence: TGCGCCAGCAGCCGAGGACTAGCGGACACCGGGGAGCTGTTTTTT. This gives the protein CASSRGLADTGELFF. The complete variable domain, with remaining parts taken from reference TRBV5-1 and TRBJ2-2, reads KAGVTQTPRYLIKTRGQQVTLSCSPISGHRSVSWYQQTPGQGLQFLFEYFSETQRNKGNFPGRFSGRQFSNSRSEMNVSTLELGDSALYLCASSRGLADTGELFFGEGSRLTVL.

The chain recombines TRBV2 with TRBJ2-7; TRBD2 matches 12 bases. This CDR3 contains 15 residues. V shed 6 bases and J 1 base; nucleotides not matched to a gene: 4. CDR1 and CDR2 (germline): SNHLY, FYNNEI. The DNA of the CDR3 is TGTGCCAGCAGGACTCTAGCGGGAGGGTCCTACGAGCAGTACTTC. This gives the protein CASRTLAGGSYEQYF. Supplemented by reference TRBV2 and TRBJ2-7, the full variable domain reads EPEVTQTPSHQVTQMGQEVILRCVPISNHLYFYWYRQILGQKVEFLVSFYNNEISEKSEIFDDQFSVERPDGSNFTLKIRSTKLEDSAMYFCASRTLAGGSYEQYFGPGTRLTVT.

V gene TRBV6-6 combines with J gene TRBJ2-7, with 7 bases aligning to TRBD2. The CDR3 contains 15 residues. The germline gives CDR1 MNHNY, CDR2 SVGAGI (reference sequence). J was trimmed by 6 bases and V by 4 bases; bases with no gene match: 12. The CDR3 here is CASSSLGGSSREQYF. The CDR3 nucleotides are TGTGCCAGCAGTTCGTTGGGGGGGTCCTCCCGCGAGCAGTACTTC.

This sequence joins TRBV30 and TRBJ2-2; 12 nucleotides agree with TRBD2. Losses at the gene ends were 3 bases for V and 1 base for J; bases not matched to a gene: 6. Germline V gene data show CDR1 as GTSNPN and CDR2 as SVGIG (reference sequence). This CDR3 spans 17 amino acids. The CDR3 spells CAWSATSGRRNTGELFF. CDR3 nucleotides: TGTGCCTGGAGCGCCACTAGCGGGAGGAGGAACACCGGGGAGCTGTTTTTT.

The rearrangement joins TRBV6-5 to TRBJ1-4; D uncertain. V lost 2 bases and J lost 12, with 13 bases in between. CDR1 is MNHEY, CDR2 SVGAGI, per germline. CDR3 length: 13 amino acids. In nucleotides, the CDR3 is TGTGCCAGCAGTTACGGTGGTTCGGTCGAACTGTTTTTT. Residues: CASSYGGSVELFF.

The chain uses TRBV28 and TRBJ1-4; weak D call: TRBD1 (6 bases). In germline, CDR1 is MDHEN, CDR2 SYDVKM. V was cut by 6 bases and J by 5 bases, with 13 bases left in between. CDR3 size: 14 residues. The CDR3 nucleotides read TGTGCCAGCAGCCCTATTACAGGGAATGAAAAACTGTTTTTT. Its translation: CASSPITGNEKLFF.

CDR3 in amino acids: CASSGSGGRVHETQYF. The CDR3 DNA reads TGTGCCAGCAGTGGTTCAGGAGGAAGAGTACACGAGACCCAGTACTTC. The gene calls are TRBV6-1 and TRBJ2-5; the D gene is possibly TRBD2 (5 bases). Trimming took off 4 bases at V and 5 bases at J, with 20 bases between the two ends. Germline CDR1 MNHNS, CDR2 SASEGT. The CDR3 loop spans 16 amino acids.

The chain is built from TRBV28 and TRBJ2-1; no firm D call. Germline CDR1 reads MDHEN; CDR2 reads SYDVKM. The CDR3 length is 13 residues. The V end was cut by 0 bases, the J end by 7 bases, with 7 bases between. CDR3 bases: TGTGCCAGCAGTTTATGGTCAGGAAATGAGCAGTTCTTC. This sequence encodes CASSLWSGNEQFF.

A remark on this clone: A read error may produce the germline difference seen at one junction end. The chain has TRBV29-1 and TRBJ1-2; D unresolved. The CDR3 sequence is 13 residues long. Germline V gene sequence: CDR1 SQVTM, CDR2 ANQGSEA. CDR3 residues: CSVEDGERDGYPF. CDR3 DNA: TGCAGCGTTGAAGATGGAGAACGTGATGGCTACCCCTTC. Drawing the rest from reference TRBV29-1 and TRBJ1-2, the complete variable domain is SAVISQKPSRDICQRGTSLTIQCQVDSQVTMMFWYRQQPGQSLTLIATANQGSEATYESGFVIDKFPISRPNLTFSTLTVSNMSPEDSSIYLCSVEDGERDGYPFGSGTRLTVV.

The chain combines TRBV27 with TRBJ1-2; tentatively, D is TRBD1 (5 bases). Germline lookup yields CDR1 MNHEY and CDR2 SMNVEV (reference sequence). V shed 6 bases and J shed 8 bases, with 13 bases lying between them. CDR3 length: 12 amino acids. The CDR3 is CASSRVGGGYTF. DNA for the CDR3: TGTGCCAGCAGCCGTGTGGGGGGGGGCTACACCTTC.

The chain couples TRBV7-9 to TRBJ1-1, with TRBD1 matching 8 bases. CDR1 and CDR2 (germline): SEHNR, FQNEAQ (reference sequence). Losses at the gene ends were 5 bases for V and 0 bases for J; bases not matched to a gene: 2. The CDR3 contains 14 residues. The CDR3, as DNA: TGTGCCAGCAGCCCCAGGGGGCTGAACACTGAAGCTTTCTTT. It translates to CASSPRGLNTEAFF.

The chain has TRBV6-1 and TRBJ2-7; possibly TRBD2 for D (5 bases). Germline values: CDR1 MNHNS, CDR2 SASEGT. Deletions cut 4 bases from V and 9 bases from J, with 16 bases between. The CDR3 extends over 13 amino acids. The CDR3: CASSATDSVGQYF. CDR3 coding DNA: TGTGCCAGCAGTGCAACGGACTCGGTCGGGCAGTACTTC.

The CDR3 region is CASRIGQGANSNQPQNF. In DNA, the CDR3 is TGTGCAAGTCGCATCGGACAGGGGGCGAATAGCAATCAGCCCCAGAATTTT. The chain links TRBV12-2 to TRBJ1-5; the table assigns TRBD1, which was not confirmed against the DNA. TRBV12-2 is a recognized pseudogene. This CDR3 is built from 17 residues.

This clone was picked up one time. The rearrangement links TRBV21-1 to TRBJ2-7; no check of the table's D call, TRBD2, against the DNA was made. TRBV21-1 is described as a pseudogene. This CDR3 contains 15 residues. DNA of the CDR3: TGTGCCAGCAGCAAAGCCGGGACTCGCCTAGTAGAGCAGTACTTC. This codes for CASSKAGTRLVEQYF.

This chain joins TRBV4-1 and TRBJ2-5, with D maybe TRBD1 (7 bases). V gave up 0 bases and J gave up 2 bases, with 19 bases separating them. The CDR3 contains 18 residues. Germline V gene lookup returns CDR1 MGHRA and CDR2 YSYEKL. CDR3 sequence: CASSQDQGGGGLQETQYF. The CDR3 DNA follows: TGCGCCAGCAGCCAAGACCAAGGAGGGGGCGGACTGCAAGAGACCCAGTACTTC.

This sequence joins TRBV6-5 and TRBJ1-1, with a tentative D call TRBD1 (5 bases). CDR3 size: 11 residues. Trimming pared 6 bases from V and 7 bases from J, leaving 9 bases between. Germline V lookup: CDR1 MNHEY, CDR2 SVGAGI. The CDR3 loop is CASRDGGEAFF. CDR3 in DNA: TGTGCCAGCAGAGACGGGGGTGAAGCTTTCTTT.

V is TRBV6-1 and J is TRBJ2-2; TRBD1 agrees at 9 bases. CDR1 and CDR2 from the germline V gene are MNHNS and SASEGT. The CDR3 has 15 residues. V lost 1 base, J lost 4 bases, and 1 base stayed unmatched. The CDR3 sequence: CASSEVTGGTGELFF. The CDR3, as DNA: TGTGCCAGCAGTGAAGTGACAGGGGGCACCGGGGAGCTGTTTTTT.

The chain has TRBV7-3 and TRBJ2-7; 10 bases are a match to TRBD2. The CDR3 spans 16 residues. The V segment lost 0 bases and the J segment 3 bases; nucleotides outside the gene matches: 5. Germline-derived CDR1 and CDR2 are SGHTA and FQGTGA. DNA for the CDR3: TGTGCCAGCAGCTTAACGGGGACTAGCGACGACTACGAGCAGTACTTC. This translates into CASSLTGTSDDYEQYF.

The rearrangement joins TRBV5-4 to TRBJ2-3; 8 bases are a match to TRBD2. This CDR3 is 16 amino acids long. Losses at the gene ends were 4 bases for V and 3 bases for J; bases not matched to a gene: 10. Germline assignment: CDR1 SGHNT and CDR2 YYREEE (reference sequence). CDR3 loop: CASSQKGLELTDTQYF. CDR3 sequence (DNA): TGTGCCAGCAGCCAAAAGGGACTAGAATTAACAGATACGCAGTATTTT.

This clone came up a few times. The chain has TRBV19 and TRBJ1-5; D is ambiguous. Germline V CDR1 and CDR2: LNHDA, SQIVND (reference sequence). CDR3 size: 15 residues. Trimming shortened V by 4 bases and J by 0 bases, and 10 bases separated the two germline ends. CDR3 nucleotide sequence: TGTGCCAGTAGTACCAGGACTGCTAGCAATCAGCCCCAGCATTTT. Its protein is CASSTRTASNQPQHF.

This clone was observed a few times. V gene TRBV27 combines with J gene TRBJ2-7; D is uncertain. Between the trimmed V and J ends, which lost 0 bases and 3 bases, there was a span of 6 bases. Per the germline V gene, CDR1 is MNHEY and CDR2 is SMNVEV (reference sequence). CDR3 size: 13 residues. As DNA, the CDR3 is TGTGCCAGCAGTTTATCTCCAGACTACGAGCAGTACTTC. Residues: CASSLSPDYEQYF.

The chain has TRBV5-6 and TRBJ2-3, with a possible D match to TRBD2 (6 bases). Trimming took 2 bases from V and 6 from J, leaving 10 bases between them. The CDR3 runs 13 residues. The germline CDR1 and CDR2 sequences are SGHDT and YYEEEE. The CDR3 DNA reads TGTGCCAGCAGCTTTGGAGGGACCGATACGCAGTATTTT. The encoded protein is CASSFGGTDTQYF. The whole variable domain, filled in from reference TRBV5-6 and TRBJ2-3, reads DAGVTQSPTHLIKTRGQQVTLRCSPKSGHDTVSWYQQALGQGPQFIFQYYEEEERQRGNFPDRFSGHQFPNYSSELNVNALLLGDSALYLCASSFGGTDTQYFGPGTRLTVL.

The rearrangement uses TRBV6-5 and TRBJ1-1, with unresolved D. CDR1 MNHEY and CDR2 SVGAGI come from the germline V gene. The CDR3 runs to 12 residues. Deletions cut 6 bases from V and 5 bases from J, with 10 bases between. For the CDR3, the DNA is TGTGCCAGCAGGCCTCCAGGAACTGAAGCTTTCTTT. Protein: CASRPPGTEAFF.

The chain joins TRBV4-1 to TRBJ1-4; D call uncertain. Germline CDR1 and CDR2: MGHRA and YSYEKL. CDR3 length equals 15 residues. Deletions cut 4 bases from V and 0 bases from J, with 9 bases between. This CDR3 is CASSRGEATNEKLFF. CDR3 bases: TGCGCCAGCAGCCGCGGAGAGGCAACTAATGAAAAACTGTTTTTT.

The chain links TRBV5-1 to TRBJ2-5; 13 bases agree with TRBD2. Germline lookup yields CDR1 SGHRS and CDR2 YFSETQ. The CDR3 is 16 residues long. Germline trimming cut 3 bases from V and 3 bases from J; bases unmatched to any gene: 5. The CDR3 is CASSSLGTSGKETQYF. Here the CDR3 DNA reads TGCGCCAGCAGCTCTTTAGGGACTAGCGGGAAAGAGACCCAGTACTTC.

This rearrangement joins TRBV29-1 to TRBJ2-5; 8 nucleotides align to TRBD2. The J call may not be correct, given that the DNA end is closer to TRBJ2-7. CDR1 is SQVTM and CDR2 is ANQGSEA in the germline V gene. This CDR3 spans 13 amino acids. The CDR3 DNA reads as TGCAGCGTTACAACTAGCGGAGGCTACGAGCAGTACTTC. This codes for CSVTTSGGYEQYF.

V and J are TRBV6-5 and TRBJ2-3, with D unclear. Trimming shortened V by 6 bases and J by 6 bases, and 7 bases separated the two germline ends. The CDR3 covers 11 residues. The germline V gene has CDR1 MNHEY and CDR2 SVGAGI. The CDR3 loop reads CASSNGDTQYF. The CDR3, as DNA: TGTGCCAGCAGCAACGGGGATACGCAGTATTTT.